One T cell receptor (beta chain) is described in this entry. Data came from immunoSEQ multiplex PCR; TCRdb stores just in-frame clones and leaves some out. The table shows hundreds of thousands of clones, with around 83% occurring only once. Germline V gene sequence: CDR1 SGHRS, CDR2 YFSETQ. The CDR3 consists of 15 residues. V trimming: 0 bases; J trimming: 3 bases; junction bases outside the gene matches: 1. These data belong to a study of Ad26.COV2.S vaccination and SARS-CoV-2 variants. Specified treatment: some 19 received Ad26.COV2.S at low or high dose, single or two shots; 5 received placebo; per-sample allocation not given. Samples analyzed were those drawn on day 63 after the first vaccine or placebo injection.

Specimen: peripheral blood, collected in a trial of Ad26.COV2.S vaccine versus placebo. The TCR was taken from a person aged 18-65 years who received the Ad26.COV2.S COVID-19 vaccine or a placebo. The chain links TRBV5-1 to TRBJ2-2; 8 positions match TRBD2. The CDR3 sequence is CASSLELADTGELFF. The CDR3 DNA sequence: TGCGCCAGCAGCTTGGAACTAGCGGACACCGGGGAGCTGTTTTTT.